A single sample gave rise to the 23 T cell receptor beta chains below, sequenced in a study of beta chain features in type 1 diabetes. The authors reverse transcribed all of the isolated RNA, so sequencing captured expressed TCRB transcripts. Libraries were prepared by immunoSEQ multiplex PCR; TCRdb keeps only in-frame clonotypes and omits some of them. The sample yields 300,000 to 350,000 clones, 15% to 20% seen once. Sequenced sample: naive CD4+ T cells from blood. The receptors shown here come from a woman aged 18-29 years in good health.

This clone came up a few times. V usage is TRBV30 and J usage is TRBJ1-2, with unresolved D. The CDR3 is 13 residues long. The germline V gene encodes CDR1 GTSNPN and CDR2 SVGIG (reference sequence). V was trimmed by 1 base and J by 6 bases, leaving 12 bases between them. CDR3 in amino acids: CAWSALRRDGYTF. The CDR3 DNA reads TGTGCCTGGAGTGCCCTCCGGAGAGATGGCTACACCTTC.

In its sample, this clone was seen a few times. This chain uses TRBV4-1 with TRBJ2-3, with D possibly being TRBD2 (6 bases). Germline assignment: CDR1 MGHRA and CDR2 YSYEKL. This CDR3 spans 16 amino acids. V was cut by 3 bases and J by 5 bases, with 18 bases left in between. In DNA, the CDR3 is TGCGCCAGCAGCCATCCGATTCGCGGGACTCAAGATACGCAGTATTTT. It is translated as CASSHPIRGTQDTQYF.

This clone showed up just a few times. The CDR3 sequence: CASSPHSGNEQFF. The DNA for the CDR3 is TGTGCCAGCAGCCCACACAGTGGGAATGAGCAGTTCTTC. V usage is TRBV14 and J usage is TRBJ2-1; D is ambiguous. Germline V gene data show CDR1 as SGHDN and CDR2 as FVKESK. The CDR3 runs to 13 residues. V was pared by 4 bases and J by 7 bases, with 11 bases between.

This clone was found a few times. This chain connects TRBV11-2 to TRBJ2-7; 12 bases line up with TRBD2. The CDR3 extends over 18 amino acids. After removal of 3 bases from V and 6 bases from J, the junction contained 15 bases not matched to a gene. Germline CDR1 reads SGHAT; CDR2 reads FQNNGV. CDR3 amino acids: CASSFLSSGRAFPAEQYF. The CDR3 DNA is TGTGCCAGCAGCTTCTTATCTAGCGGGAGGGCCTTTCCGGCCGAGCAGTACTTC.

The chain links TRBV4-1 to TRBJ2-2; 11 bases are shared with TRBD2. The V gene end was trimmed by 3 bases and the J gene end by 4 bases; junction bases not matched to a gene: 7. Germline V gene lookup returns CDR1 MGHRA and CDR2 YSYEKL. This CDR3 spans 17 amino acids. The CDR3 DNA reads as TGCGCCAGCAGCCAGTTACTAGCGGGAGTTTCCACCGGGGAGCTGTTTTTT. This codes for CASSQLLAGVSTGELFF.

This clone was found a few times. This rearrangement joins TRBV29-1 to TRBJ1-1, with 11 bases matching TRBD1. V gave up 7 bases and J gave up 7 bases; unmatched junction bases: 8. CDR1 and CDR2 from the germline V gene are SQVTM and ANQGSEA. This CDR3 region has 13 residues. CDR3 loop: CSAGTGGKGEAFF. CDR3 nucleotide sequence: TGCAGCGCCGGGACAGGGGGAAAAGGTGAAGCTTTCTTT.

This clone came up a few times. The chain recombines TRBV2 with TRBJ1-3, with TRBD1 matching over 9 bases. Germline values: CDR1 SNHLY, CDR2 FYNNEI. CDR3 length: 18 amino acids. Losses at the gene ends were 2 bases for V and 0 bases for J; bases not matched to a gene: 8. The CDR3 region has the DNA TGTGCCAGCAGTGAACCCCAGGGACAGGGTAACTCTGGAAACACCATATATTTT. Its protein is CASSEPQGQGNSGNTIYF.

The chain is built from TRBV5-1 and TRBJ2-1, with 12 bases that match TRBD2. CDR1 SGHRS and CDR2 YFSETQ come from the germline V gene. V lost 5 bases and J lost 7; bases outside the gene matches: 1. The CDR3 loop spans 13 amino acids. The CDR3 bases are TGCGCCAGCAGAACTAGCGGGGGGAATGAGCAGTTCTTC. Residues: CASRTSGGNEQFF.

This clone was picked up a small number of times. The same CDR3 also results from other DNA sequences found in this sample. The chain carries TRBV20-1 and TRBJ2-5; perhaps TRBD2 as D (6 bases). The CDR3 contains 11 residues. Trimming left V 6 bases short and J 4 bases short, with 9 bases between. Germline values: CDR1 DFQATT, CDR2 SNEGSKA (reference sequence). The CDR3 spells CSARDGETQYF. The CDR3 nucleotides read TGCAGTGCGCGGGACGGAGAGACCCAGTACTTC.

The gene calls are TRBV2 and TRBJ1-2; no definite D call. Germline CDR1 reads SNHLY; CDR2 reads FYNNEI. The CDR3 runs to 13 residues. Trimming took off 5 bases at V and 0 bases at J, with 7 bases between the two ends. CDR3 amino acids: CASSLGANYGYTF. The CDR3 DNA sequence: TGTGCCAGCAGTTTGGGAGCTAACTATGGCTACACCTTC.

The CDR3 sequence is CASSQGEARPTDTQYF. CDR3 nucleotides: TGCGCCAGCAGCCAGGGGGAGGCTCGGCCCACAGATACGCAGTATTTT. The J gene is TRBJ2-3, the V gene TRBV4-3; D may be TRBD2 (6 bases). The CDR3 has 16 amino acids. The germline V and J ends were trimmed by 3 bases and 2 bases, with 15 bases remaining between them. In germline, CDR1 is LGHNA, CDR2 YSLEER.

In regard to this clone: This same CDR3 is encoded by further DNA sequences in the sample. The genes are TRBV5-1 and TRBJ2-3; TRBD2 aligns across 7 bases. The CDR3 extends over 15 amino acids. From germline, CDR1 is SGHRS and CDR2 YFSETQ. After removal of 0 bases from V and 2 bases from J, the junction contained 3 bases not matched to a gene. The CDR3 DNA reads TGCGCCAGCAGCTTGGCCGGGGGGTCCACAGATACGCAGTATTTT. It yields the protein CASSLAGGSTDTQYF.

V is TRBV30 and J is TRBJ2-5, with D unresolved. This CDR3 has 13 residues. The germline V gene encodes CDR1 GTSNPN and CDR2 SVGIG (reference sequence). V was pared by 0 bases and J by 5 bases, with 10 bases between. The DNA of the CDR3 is TGTGCCTGGAGTGTAGCGCCGGCCGAGACCCAGTACTTC. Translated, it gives CAWSVAPAETQYF.

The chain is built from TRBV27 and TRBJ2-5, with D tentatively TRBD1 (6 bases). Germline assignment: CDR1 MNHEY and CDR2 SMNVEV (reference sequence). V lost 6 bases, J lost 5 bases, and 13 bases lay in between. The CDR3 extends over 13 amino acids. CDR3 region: CASSSGVGETQYF. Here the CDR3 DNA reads TGTGCCAGCAGCTCAGGGGTGGGGGAGACCCAGTACTTC.

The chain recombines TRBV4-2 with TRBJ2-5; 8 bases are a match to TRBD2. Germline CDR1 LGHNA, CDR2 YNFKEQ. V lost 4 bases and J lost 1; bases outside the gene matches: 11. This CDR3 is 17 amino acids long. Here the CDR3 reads CASSRGGRGATQETQYF. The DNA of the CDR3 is TGTGCCAGCAGCCGAGGGGGGCGGGGGGCCACCCAAGAGACCCAGTACTTC.

Written as DNA, the CDR3 is TGTGCCAGCAGCACCTCGGGACAGGGGGGCGAGCAGTACTTC. Translation gives CASSTSGQGGEQYF. V is TRBV7-9 and J is TRBJ2-7; TRBD1 aligns across 11 bases. J lost 6 bases, V lost 5 bases, and 6 bases had no gene match. The germline V gene has CDR1 SEHNR and CDR2 FQNEAQ (reference sequence). This CDR3 contains 14 residues.

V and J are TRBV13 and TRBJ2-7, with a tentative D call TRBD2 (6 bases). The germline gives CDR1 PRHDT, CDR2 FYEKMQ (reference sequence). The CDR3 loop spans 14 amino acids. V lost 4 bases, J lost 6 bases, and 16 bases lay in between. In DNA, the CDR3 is TGTGCCAGCAGCTCTCCCCCACGGGAGAGCGAGCAGTACTTC. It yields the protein CASSSPPRESEQYF.

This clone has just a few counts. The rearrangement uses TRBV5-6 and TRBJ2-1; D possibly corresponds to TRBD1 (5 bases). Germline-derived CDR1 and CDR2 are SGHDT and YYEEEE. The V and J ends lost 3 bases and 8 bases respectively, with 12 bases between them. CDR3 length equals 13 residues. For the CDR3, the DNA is TGTGCCAGCAGCTGGAGACAGATCGATGAGCAGTTCTTC. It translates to CASSWRQIDEQFF.

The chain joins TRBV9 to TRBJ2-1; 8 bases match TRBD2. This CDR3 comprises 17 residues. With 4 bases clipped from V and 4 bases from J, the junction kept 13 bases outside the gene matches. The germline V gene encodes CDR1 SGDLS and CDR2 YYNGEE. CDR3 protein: CASSRTTTSVIYNEQFF. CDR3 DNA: TGTGCCAGCAGCCGAACCACGACTAGCGTTATTTACAATGAGCAGTTCTTC. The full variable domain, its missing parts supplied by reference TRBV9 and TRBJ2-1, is DSGVTQTPKHLITATGQRVTLRCSPRSGDLSVYWYQQSLDQGLQFLIQYYNGEERAKGNILERFSAQQFPDLHSELNLSSLELGDSALYFCASSRTTTSVIYNEQFFGPGTRLTVL.

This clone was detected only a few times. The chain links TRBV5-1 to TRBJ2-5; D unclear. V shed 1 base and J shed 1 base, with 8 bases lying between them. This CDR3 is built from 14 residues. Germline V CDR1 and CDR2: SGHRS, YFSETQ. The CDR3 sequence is CASSLSAIQETQYF. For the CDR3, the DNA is TGCGCCAGCAGCTTGTCCGCTATCCAAGAGACCCAGTACTTC.

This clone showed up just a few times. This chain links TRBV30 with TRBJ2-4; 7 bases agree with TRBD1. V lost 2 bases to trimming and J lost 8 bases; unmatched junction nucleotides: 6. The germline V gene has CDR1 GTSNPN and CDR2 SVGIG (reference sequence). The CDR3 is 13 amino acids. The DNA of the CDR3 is TGTGCCTGGAGTTACGGGACAGCCGACATTCAGTACTTC. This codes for CAWSYGTADIQYF.

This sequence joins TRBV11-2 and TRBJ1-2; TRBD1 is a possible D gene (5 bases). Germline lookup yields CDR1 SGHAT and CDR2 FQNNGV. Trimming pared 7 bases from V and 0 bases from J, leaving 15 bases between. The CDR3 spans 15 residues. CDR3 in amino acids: CASTYLRDPNYGYTF. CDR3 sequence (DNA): TGTGCCAGCACCTACCTCAGGGATCCTAACTATGGCTACACCTTC.

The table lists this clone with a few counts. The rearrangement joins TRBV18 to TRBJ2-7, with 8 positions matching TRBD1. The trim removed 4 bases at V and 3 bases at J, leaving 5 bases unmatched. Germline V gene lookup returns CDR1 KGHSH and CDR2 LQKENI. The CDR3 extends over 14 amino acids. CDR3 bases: TGTGCCAGCTCACGCGAAGGACAGGGCTACGAGCAGTACTTC. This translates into CASSREGQGYEQYF.